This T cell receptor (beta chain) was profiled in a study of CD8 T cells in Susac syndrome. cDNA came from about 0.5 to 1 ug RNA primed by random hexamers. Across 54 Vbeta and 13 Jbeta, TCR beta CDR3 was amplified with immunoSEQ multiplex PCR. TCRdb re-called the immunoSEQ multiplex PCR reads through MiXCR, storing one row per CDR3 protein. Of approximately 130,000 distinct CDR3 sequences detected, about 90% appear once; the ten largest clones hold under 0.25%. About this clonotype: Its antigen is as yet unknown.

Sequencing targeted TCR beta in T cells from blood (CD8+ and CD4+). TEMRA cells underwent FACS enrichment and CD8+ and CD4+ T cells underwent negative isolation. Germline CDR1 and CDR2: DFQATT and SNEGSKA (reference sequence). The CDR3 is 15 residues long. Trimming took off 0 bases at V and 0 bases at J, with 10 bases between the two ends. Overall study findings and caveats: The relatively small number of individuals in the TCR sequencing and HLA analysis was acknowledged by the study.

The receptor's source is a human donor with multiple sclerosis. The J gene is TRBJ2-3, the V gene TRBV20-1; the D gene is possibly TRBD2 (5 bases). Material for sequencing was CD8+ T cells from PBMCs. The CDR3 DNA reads TGCAGTGCTAGAGATAAGGGCGGGAGCACAGATACGCAGTATTTT. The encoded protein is CSARDKGGSTDTQYF.